The 7 T cell receptor beta chains listed next were all sequenced from one sample in a study of blood T cell repertoires in COVID-19. Data came from immunoSEQ multiplex PCR; TCRdb stores just in-frame clones and leaves some out. The table lists roughly 170,000 clones, around 80% of them singletons. The sequenced sample was PBMCs or T cells enriched from blood (not recorded which). The receptor source for this set is a woman aged 45 to 65 in a cohort exposed to, infected with or recovered from COVID-19 (not recorded which).

The chain links TRBV28 to TRBJ1-5, with TRBD1 matching over 10 bases. The CDR3 runs 15 residues. J was trimmed by 6 bases and V by 6 bases; bases with no gene match: 8. Germline assignment: CDR1 MDHEN and CDR2 SYDVKM. CDR3 in DNA: TGTGCCAGCAGCAGGCGACAGGGGGCGTTTCAGCCCCAGCATTTT. This codes for CASSRRQGAFQPQHF.

J is TRBJ1-2 and V is TRBV7-2; D might be TRBD1 (6 bases). This CDR3 spans 14 amino acids. Germline CDR1 is SGHTA and CDR2 is FQGNSA. V lost 10 bases and J 4 bases, leaving 19 bases between the germline ends. This CDR3 is CATRDSYRAYGYTF. CDR3 nucleotides: TGTGCCACCAGGGACTCCTACAGGGCCTATGGCTACACCTTC.

The chain uses TRBV11-2 and TRBJ2-3, with 7 positions matching TRBD2. The V gene's germline CDR1 is SGHAT and CDR2 FQNNGV. The CDR3 contains 14 residues. V lost 5 bases and J lost 2; bases outside the gene matches: 4. CDR3 amino acids: CASSDRDYTDTQYF. For the CDR3, the DNA is TGTGCCAGCAGCGACCGGGACTACACAGATACGCAGTATTTT.

The chain combines TRBV19 with TRBJ1-5; 7 nucleotides align to TRBD1. The germline V gene encodes CDR1 LNHDA and CDR2 SQIVND (reference sequence). This CDR3 has 15 amino acids. V lost 7 bases, J lost 5 bases, and 11 bases stayed unmatched. The CDR3 here is CASKGQAGIDQPQHF. The DNA of the CDR3 is TGTGCCAGTAAAGGACAGGCGGGGATTGATCAGCCCCAGCATTTT.

This chain links TRBV6-5 with TRBJ1-1; tentative D call: TRBD1 (6 bases). Per the germline V gene, CDR1 is MNHEY and CDR2 is SVGAGI. V was pared by 6 bases and J by 2 bases, with 13 bases between. There are 14 residues in the CDR3. In DNA form, the CDR3 reads TGTGCCAGCAGGAGGGGGTCCTCAAACACTGAAGCTTTCTTT. Translation gives CASRRGSSNTEAFF.

J is TRBJ2-5 and V is TRBV6-5; D not certain. V was pared by 5 bases and J by 0 bases, with 4 bases between. CDR1 is MNHEY, CDR2 SVGAGI, per germline. The length of the CDR3 is 12 residues. The CDR3 DNA reads as TGTGCCAGCAGTCTGTACCAAGAGACCCAGTACTTC. It is translated as CASSLYQETQYF.

V gene TRBV4-1 combines with J gene TRBJ2-5; 7 bases are a match to TRBD2. V dropped 1 base and J dropped 2; count of bases not matched to a gene: 4. Germline V gene data show CDR1 as MGHRA and CDR2 as YSYEKL. The CDR3 covers 15 residues. The chain's CDR3 is CASSQAEAGQETQYF. The CDR3 DNA is TGCGCCAGCAGCCAAGCGGAAGCGGGACAAGAGACCCAGTACTTC.